The next 12 T cell receptor beta chains were all read from a single sample in a study of cytomegalovirus exposure and HLA in healthy donors. 60 Vbeta and 13 Jbeta primers were used in PCR. Clones were read by immunoSEQ multiplex PCR, and TCRdb kept only the in-frame ones, dropping some. Of 200,000 or so clones in the sample, less than 85% are singletons; the top ten hold roughly 0.62%. The sequencing input was PBMCs. These receptors were obtained from a man aged 18 to 29 in good health and CMV-seronegative.

The V gene is TRBV20-1, the J gene TRBJ2-3; no clear D gene. CDR3 length: 11 amino acids. The germline V gene has CDR1 DFQATT and CDR2 SNEGSKA (reference sequence). Trimming shortened V by 6 bases and J by 2 bases, and 6 bases separated the two germline ends. CDR3 residues: CSALLTDTQYF. CDR3 DNA: TGCAGTGCCCTACTCACAGATACGCAGTATTTT.

This clone came up once. The chain combines TRBV18 with TRBJ1-1; D gene unclear. The CDR3 length is 14 residues. Germline V gene data show CDR1 as KGHSH and CDR2 as LQKENI. The V end lost 3 bases, the J end lost 6 bases, and 14 bases lay between the germline ends. The CDR3 loop reads CASSPYGSSPEAFF. The DNA for the CDR3 is TGTGCCAGCTCACCCTACGGTTCCTCCCCTGAAGCTTTCTTT.

This clone was seen only once. The chain couples TRBV6-6 to TRBJ2-7; D remains unclear. CDR1 MNHNY and CDR2 SVGAGI come from the germline V gene (reference sequence). The CDR3 runs to 12 residues. Trimming took 4 bases from V and 7 from J, leaving 11 bases between them. The CDR3 spells CASSFDSGEQYF. The CDR3 coding sequence is TGTGCCAGCAGTTTTGACTCTGGGGAGCAGTACTTC.

This chain connects TRBV28 to TRBJ1-3, with a weak D call TRBD1 (6 bases). The CDR3 contains 16 residues. Per the germline V gene, CDR1 is MDHEN and CDR2 is SYDVKM. V gave up 3 bases and J gave up 2 bases, with 14 bases separating them. The CDR3 DNA reads as TGTGCCAGCAGTTTGCCCTTCCCAGGGGCTGGAAACACCATATATTTT. Residues: CASSLPFPGAGNTIYF.

The J gene is TRBJ1-5, the V gene TRBV28; D gene uncertain. Trimming took 6 bases from V and 1 from J, leaving 22 bases between them. The CDR3 runs 18 residues. Germline CDR1 and CDR2: MDHEN and SYDVKM. CDR3 protein: CASRDSDLGWESNQPQHF. The CDR3 nucleotides are TGTGCCAGCAGGGATAGCGACTTGGGGTGGGAAAGCAATCAGCCCCAGCATTTT.

This chain joins TRBV27 and TRBJ2-1, with 13 bases matching TRBD2. The CDR3 contains 15 residues. Trimming removed 7 bases from V and 6 bases from J; junction bases left unmatched: 6. Germline CDR1 and CDR2: MNHEY and SMNVEV (reference sequence). CDR3 DNA sequence: TGTGCCAGCACCACCGGGACTAGCGGGATCAATGAGCAGTTCTTC. Protein sequence: CASTTGTSGINEQFF.

Only a few counts were recorded for this clone. The chain links TRBV4-1 to TRBJ1-1, with no clear D. V lost 1 base and J 5 bases, leaving 14 bases between the germline ends. The CDR3 consists of 15 residues. The germline V gene has CDR1 MGHRA and CDR2 YSYEKL. The CDR3 loop reads CASSQGDLGSTEAFF. The CDR3 DNA reads as TGCGCCAGCAGCCAAGGGGATCTGGGGAGTACTGAAGCTTTCTTT.

The genes are TRBV19 and TRBJ2-7; a possible D gene is TRBD1 (6 bases). CDR1 is LNHDA, CDR2 SQIVND, per germline (reference sequence). The CDR3 has 14 amino acids. Trimming took off 3 bases at V and 4 bases at J, with 13 bases between the two ends. The CDR3 coding sequence is TGTGCCAGTAGTATCAACAGGGCAGGATACGAGCAGTACTTC. Residues: CASSINRAGYEQYF.

V is TRBV5-1 and J is TRBJ2-3, with 13 bases aligning to TRBD2. V was pared by 2 bases and J by 4 bases, with 10 bases of the junction left unmatched. Germline V gene data show CDR1 as SGHRS and CDR2 as YFSETQ. The CDR3 is 18 amino acids. In DNA, the CDR3 is TGCGCCAGCAGCTTAAGAAGACTAGCGGGAGGAAGGGCAGATACGCAGTATTTT. Protein product: CASSLRRLAGGRADTQYF.

The chain carries TRBV27 and TRBJ2-5, with 7 positions matching TRBD2. V was clipped by 7 bases and J by 6 bases; unmatched bases: 8. CDR3 length: 13 residues. Germline CDR1 is MNHEY and CDR2 is SMNVEV (reference sequence). The CDR3 DNA reads as TGTGCCAGCAATTCCGGGAGGCGGAAGACCCAGTACTTC. It is translated as CASNSGRRKTQYF.

The chain uses TRBV7-6 and TRBJ2-3, with D hard to call. CDR1 and CDR2 from the germline V gene are SGHVS and FNYEAQ. The V gene lost 0 bases and the J gene lost 2 bases, with 6 bases spanning the gap. The CDR3 spans 14 residues. CDR3 bases: TGTGCCAGCAGCTTAGCGAGTGCCACAGATACGCAGTATTTT. It is translated as CASSLASATDTQYF.

This clone was detected a few times. J is TRBJ2-5 and V is TRBV7-2, with 7 bases aligning to TRBD1. The CDR3 is 14 amino acids. Trimming removed 5 bases from V and 4 bases from J; junction bases left unmatched: 7. The germline V gene has CDR1 SGHTA and CDR2 FQGNSA. This CDR3 reads CASSATGWGETQYF. The DNA of the CDR3 is TGTGCCAGCAGCGCGACAGGGTGGGGAGAGACCCAGTACTTC.